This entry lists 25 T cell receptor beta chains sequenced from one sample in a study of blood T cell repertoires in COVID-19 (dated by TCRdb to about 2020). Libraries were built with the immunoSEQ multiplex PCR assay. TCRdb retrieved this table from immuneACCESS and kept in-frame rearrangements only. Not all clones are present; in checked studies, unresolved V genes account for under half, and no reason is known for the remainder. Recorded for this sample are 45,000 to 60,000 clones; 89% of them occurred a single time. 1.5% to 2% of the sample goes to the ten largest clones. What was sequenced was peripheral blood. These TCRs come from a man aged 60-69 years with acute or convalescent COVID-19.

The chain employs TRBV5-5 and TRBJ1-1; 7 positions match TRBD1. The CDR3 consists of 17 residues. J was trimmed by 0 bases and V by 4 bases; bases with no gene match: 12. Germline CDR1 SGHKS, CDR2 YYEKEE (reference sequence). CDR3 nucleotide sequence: TGTGCCAGCAGCCCTAGGGTGGGGGGACAGCTGAACACTGAAGCTTTCTTT. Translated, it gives CASSPRVGGQLNTEAFF. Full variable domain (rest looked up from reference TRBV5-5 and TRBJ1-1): DAGVTQSPTHLIKTRGQQVTLRCSPISGHKSVSWYQQVLGQGPQFIFQYYEKEERGRGNFPDRFSARQFPNYSSELNVNALLLGDSALYLCASSPRVGGQLNTEAFFGQGTRLTVV.

In DNA form, the CDR3 reads TGTGCCAGTAGTATATGGGACAGGGGATCAACTGAAGCTTTCTTT. As protein: CASSIWDRGSTEAFF. The V gene is TRBV19, the J gene TRBJ1-1, with 10 bases aligning to TRBD1. The length of the CDR3 is 15 residues. V was clipped by 2 bases and J by 5 bases; unmatched bases: 5. Germline lookup yields CDR1 LNHDA and CDR2 SQIVND (reference sequence).

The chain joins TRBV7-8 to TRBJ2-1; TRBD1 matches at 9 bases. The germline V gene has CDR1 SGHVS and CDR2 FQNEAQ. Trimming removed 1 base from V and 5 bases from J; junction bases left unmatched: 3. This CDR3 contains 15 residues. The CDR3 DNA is TGTGCCAGCAGCTTAGACGGGACAGGGCACAATGAGCAGTTCTTC. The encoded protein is CASSLDGTGHNEQFF. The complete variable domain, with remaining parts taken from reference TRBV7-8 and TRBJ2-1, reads GAGVSQSPRYKVAKRGQDVALRCDPISGHVSLFWYQQALGQGPEFLTYFQNEAQLDKSGLPSDRFFAERPEGSVSTLKIQRTQQEDSAVYLCASSLDGTGHNEQFFGPGTRLTVL.

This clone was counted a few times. The CDR3 spells CASSQRTDNSPLHF. The CDR3, as DNA: TGTGCCAGCAGCCAAAGGACTGACAATTCACCCCTCCACTTT. V gene TRBV4-2 combines with J gene TRBJ1-6, with D unresolved. Germline V gene data show CDR1 as LGHNA and CDR2 as YNFKEQ. The CDR3 is made up of 14 amino acids. The germline V and J ends were trimmed by 2 bases and 7 bases, with 9 bases remaining between them.

The CDR3 region is CATSRGLVSEQFF. The CDR3 DNA follows: TGTGCCACCAGCAGAGGACTAGTAAGTGAGCAGTTCTTC. V usage is TRBV15 and J usage is TRBJ2-1, with D maybe TRBD2 (6 bases). Germline V gene lookup returns CDR1 LNHNV and CDR2 YYDKDF (reference sequence). The CDR3 is 13 amino acids. The ends were cut back, 1 base at V and 9 bases at J, with 10 bases in the middle.

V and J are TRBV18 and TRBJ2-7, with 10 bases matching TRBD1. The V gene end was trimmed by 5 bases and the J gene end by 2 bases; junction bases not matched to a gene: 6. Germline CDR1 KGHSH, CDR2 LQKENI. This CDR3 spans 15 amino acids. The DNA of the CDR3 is TGTGCCAGCTCATCCCCGGGACAGGGGACCTACGAGCAGTACTTC. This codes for CASSSPGQGTYEQYF.

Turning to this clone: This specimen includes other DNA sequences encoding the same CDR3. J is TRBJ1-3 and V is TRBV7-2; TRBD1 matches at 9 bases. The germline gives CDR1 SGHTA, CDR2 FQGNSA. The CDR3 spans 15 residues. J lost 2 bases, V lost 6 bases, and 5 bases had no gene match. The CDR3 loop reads CASRPDRGPGNTIYF. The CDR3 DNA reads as TGTGCCAGCAGACCGGACAGGGGTCCTGGAAACACCATATATTTT.

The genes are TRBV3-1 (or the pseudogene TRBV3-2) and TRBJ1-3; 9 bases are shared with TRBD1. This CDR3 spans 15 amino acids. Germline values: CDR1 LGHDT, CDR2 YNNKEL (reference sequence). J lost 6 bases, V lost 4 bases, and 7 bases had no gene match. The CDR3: CASSPFRDRVNTIYF. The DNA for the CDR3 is TGTGCCAGCAGCCCCTTCCGGGACAGGGTAAACACCATATATTTT.

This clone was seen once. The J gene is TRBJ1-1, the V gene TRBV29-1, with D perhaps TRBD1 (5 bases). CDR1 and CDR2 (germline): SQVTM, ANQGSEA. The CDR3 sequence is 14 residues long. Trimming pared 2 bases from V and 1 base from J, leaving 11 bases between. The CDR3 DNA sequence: TGCAGCGTTGAAAAGGGGAACTCGAACACTGAAGCTTTCTTT. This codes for CSVEKGNSNTEAFF.

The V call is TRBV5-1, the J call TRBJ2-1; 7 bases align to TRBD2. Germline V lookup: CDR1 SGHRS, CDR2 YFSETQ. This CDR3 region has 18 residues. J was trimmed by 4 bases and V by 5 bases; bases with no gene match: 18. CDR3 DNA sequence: TGCGCCAGCAGTTCCGGGATCCAGCCGGGACTATCATACAATGAGCAGTTCTTC. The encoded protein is CASSSGIQPGLSYNEQFF.

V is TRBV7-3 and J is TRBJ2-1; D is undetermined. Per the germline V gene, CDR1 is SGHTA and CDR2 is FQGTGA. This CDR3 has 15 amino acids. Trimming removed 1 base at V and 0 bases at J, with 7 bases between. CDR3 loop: CASSLRPSSYNEQFF. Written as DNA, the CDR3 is TGTGCCAGCAGCTTAAGGCCCTCCTCCTACAATGAGCAGTTCTTC.

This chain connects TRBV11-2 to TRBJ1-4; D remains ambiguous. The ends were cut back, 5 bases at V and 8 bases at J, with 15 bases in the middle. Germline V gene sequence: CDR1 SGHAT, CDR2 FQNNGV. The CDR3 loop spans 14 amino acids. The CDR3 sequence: CASSRSSLREKLFF. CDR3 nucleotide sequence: TGTGCCAGCAGCCGTAGCTCCTTACGCGAAAAACTGTTTTTT. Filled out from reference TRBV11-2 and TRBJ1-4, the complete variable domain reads EAGVAQSPRYKIIEKRQSVAFWCNPISGHATLYWYQQILGQGPKLLIQFQNNGVVDDSQLPKDRFSAERLKGVDSTLKIQPAKLEDSAVYLCASSRSSLREKLFFGSGTQLSVL.

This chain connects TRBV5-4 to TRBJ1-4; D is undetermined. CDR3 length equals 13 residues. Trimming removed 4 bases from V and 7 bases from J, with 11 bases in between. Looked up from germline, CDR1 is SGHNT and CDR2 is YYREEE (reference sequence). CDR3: CASSRISGEKLFF. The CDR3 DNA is TGTGCCAGCAGCAGGATATCAGGTGAAAAACTGTTTTTT. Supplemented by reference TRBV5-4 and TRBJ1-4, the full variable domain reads ETGVTQSPTHLIKTRGQQVTLRCSSQSGHNTVSWYQQALGQGPQFIFQYYREEENGRGNFPPRFSGLQFPNYSSELNVNALELDDSALYLCASSRISGEKLFFGSGTQLSVL.

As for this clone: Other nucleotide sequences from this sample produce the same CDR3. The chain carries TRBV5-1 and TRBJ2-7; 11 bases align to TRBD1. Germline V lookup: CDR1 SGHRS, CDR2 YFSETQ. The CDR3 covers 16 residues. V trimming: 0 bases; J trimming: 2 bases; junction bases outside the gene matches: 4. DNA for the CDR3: TGCGCCAGCAGCTTGGAAGGACAGGGGGCACCCTACGAGCAGTACTTC. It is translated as CASSLEGQGAPYEQYF.

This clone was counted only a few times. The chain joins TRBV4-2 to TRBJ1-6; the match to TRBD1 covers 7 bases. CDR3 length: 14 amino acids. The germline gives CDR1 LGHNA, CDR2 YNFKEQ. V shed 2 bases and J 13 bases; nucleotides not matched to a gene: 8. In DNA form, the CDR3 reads TGTGCCAGCAGCCAAAGACAGGGAATGGTTCCCCTCCACTTT. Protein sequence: CASSQRQGMVPLHF.

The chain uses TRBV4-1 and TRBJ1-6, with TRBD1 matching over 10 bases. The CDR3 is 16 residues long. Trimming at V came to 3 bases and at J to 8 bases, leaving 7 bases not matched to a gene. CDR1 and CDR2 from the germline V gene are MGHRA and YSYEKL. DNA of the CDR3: TGCGCCAGCAGCCATCCTCAGGACAGGGGGGATTCACCCCTCCACTTT. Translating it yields CASSHPQDRGDSPLHF.

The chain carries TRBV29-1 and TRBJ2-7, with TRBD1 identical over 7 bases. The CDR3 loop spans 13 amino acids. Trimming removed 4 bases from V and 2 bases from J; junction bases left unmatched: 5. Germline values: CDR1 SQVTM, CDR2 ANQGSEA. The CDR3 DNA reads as TGCAGCGTTGGGAGACAGGGCCCCTACGAGCAGTACTTC. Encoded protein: CSVGRQGPYEQYF.

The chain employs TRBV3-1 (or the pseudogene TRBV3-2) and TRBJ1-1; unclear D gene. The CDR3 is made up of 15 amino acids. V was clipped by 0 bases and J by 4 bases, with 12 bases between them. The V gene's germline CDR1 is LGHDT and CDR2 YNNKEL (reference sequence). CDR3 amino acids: CASSQDPRPGTEAFF. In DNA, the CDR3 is TGTGCCAGCAGCCAAGACCCAAGGCCGGGCACTGAAGCTTTCTTT.

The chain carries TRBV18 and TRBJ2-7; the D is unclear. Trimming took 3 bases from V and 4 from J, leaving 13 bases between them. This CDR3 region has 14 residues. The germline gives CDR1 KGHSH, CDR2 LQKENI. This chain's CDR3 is CASSPTFGSYEQYF. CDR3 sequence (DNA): TGTGCCAGCTCACCTACTTTTGGTTCTTACGAGCAGTACTTC.

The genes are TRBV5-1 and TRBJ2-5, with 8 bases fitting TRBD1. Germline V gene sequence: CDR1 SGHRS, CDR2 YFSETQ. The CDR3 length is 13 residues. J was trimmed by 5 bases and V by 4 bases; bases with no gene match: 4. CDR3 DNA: TGCGCCAGCAGCCTAAGGACAGGGGAGACCCAGTACTTC. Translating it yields CASSLRTGETQYF.

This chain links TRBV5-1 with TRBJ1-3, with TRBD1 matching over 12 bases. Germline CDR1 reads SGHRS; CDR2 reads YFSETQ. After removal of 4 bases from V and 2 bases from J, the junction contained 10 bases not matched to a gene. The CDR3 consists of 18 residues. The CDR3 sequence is CASSPGQGAREAGNTIYF. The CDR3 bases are TGCGCCAGCAGCCCGGGACAGGGGGCCAGAGAAGCTGGAAACACCATATATTTT.

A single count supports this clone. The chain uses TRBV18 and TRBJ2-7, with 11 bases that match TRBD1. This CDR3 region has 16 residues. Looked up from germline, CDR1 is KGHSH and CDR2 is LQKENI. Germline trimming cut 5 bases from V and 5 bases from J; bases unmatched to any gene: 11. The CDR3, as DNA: TGTGCCAGCTCAGCAGGGACAGGGGGTTTAGTTAACGAGCAGTACTTC. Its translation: CASSAGTGGLVNEQYF.

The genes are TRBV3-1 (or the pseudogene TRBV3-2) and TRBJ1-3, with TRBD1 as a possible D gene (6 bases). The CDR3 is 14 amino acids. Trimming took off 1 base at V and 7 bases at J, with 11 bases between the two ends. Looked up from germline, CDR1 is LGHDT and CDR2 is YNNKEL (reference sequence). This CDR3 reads CASSQAGTMNTIYF. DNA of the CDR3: TGTGCCAGCAGCCAAGCCGGGACAATGAACACCATATATTTT.

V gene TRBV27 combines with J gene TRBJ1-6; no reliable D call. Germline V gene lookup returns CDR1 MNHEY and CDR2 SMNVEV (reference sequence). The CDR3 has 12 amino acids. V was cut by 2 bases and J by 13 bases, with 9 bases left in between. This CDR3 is CASSLAGLPLHF. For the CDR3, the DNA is TGTGCCAGCAGTTTAGCGGGTTTGCCCCTCCACTTT.

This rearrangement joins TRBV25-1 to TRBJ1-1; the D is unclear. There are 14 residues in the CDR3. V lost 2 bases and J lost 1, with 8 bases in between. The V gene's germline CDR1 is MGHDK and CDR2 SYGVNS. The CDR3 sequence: CASSEEGRNTEAFF. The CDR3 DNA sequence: TGTGCCAGCAGTGAAGAAGGGAGGAACACTGAAGCTTTCTTT.